The T cell receptor beta chain described here comes from a study of graft-versus-host responses after intestinal transplantation. Trimming removed 5 bases at V and 2 bases at J, with 18 bases between. Germline V gives CDR1 SGHVS, CDR2 FNYEAQ. This CDR3 has 17 residues. Clones were read by immunoSEQ multiplex PCR, and TCRdb kept only the in-frame ones, dropping some. Found here are approximately 25,000 clones, approximately 96% of them singletons; the top ten hold about 0.8%. The chain has TRBV7-6 and TRBJ2-2; either TRBD1 or TRBD2 may fit D (5 bases each). This receptor was identified in a human patient who received an intestinal transplant, so some T cells may come from the graft donor. This material consisted of PBMCs, taken just over 29 days after intestinal transplant. CDR3 nucleotide sequence: TGTGCCAGCAGCCTTTTAAGCAGTGGGACCAACACCGGGGAGCTGTTTTTT. It codes for CASSLLSSGTNTGELFF.